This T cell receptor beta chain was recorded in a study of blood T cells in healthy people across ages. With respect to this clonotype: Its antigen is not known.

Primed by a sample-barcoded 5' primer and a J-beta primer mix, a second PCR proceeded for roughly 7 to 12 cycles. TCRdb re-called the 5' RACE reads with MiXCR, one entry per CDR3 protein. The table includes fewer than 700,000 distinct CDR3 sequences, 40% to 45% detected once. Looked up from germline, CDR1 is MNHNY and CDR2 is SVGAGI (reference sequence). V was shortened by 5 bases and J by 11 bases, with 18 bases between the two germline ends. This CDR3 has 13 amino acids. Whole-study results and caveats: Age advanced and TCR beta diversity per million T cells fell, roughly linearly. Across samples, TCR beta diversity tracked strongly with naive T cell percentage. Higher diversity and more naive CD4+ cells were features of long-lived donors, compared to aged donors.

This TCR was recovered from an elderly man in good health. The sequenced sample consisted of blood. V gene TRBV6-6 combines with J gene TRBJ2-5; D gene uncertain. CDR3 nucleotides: TGTGCCAGCAGTACCCTCCGGGTCAATGAGCAGTACTTC. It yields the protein CASSTLRVNEQYF.